A selection of T cell receptor beta chains follows, all from one sample in a study of shared clonotypes between healthy human individuals. Profiled with immunoSEQ multiplex PCR; TCRdb holds only in-frame clones, not every one. The sample carries over a million clones, around 82% recorded once. Source material: memory CD4+ T cells from PBMCs. The receptors were gathered from a man younger than 30 in good health. Some clones in this sample may be carry-over from other donors' samples. Each CDR3 is given with its conserved first and last residue. The D gene is left open where the match is weak. Some rows mark clone size as missing; the rest say once, few, many or name a class of expanded clone.

few,.,TRBV30,TRBJ1-2,CAWSVPGYPSNYGYTF,TGTGCCTGGAGTGTTCCAGGGTACCCTTCTAACTATGGCTACACCTTC
few,.,TRBV28,TRBJ1-2,CASSFRGRAVYGYTF,TGTGCCAGCAGTTTTCGCGGCAGGGCGGTCTATGGCTACACCTTC
once,.,TRBV30,TRBJ1-2,CAWGFPRANYGYTF,TGTGCCTGGGGGTTCCCGCGGGCTAACTATGGCTACACCTTC
.,.,TRBV18,TRBJ1-2,CASSPGTAGLGYGYTF,TGTGCCAGCTCACCGGGGACCGCCGGTTTGGGCTATGGCTACACCTTC
many,.,TRBV5-6,TRBJ1-2,CASSLGFGNYGYTF,TGTGCCAGCAGCTTGGGGTTCGGGAACTATGGCTACACCTTC
.,TRBD2,TRBV9,TRBJ2-3,CASSVAYTSDSTDTQYF,TGTGCCAGCAGCGTAGCGTATACTAGCGATAGTACAGATACGCAGTATTTT
.,.,TRBV6-1,TRBJ2-7,CASSEIPRPVPYEQYF,TGTGCCAGCAGTGAAATCCCCAGACCCGTTCCCTACGAGCAGTACTTC
.,.,TRBV28,TRBJ1-4,CASSPGGSGREKLFF,TGTGCCAGCAGCCCGGGGGGGTCAGGTCGAGAAAAACTGTTTTTT
.,.,TRBV7-8,TRBJ2-3,CASSSTWGGTDTQYF,TGTGCCAGCAGCTCCACCTGGGGGGGCACAGATACGCAGTATTTT
.,.,TRBV7-2,TRBJ1-5,CASSLSMWQPQHF,TGTGCCAGCAGCTTAAGTATGTGGCAGCCCCAGCATTTT
.,.,TRBV6-1,TRBJ1-5,CASHMWVYQPQHF,TGTGCCAGCCATATGTGGGTTTATCAGCCCCAGCATTTT
.,TRBD2,TRBV9,TRBJ2-1,CASSVRGTRTSGLAYNEQFF,TGTGCCAGCAGCGTAAGGGGAACTCGGACTAGCGGGTTAGCCTACAATGAGCAGTTCTTC
.,.,TRBV6-5,TRBJ2-2,CASSYETGELFF,TGTGCCAGCAGTTACGAGACCGGGGAGCTGTTTTTT
.,TRBD1,TRBV10-1,TRBJ1-1,CASSESVGGSNTEAFF,TGCGCCAGCAGTGAGTCAGTAGGGGGCAGCAACACTGAAGCTTTCTTT
.,.,TRBV5-5,TRBJ1-1,CASSPVARRNTEAFF,TGTGCCAGCAGCCCCGTGGCCAGACGGAACACTGAAGCTTTCTTT
.,.,TRBV18,TRBJ2-5,CASSPGPQGTQYF,TGTGCCAGCTCACCGGGACCTCAGGGGACCCAGTACTTC
.,TRBD2,TRBV28,TRBJ2-7,CASSKTGGGGGYYEQYF,TGTGCCAGCAGCAAAACCGGGGGGGGAGGTGGCTACTACGAGCAGTACTTC
once,.,TRBV9,TRBJ1-5,CASSAGTGPSNQPQHF,TGTGCCAGCAGCGCCGGGACTGGCCCCAGCAATCAGCCCCAGCATTTT
once,.,TRBV12-5,TRBJ1-1,CASGLEPGTEAFF,TGTGCTAGTGGTTTGGAGCCAGGCACTGAAGCTTTCTTT
.,TRBD1,TRBV5-1,TRBJ1-5,CASSLEGGENQPQHF,TGCGCCAGCAGCTTGGAAGGGGGCGAGAATCAGCCCCAGCATTTT
.,.,TRBV5-4,TRBJ2-1,CASSLYANEQFF,TGTGCCAGCAGTCTATACGCCAATGAGCAGTTCTTC
once,TRBD2,TRBV9,TRBJ2-1,CASSVEGGRAFEQFF,TGTGCCAGCAGCGTAGAAGGCGGGAGGGCGTTTGAGCAGTTCTTC
.,.,TRBV28,TRBJ2-7,CASSSKAYEQYF,TGTGCCAGCAGTTCAAAGGCCTACGAGCAGTACTTC
.,.,TRBV14,TRBJ2-7,CASSRLIARTSYEQYF,TGTGCCAGCAGCCGACTTATCGCCAGGACTTCCTACGAGCAGTACTTC
.,.,TRBV28,TRBJ1-5,CASSPQGLDNQPQHF,TGTGCCAGCAGTCCCCAGGGATTAGATAATCAGCCCCAGCATTTT
.,.,TRBV7-9,TRBJ1-2,CASSRGTPGNFYGYTF,TGTGCCAGCAGCCGTGGGACCCCCGGAAATTTCTATGGCTACACCTTC
.,.,TRBV19,TRBJ2-3,CASSLSAHTQYF,TGTGCCAGTAGTTTATCGGCCCATACGCAGTATTTT
.,.,TRBV21-1,TRBJ2-7,CASSNPPPNATGGTYEQYF,TGTGCCAGCAGCAATCCCCCCCCCAACGCGACAGGGGGCACCTACGAGCAGTACTTC
.,.,TRBV18,TRBJ2-1,CASSPSPGPYNEQFF,TGTGCCAGCTCACCATCCCCAGGGCCCTACAATGAGCAGTTCTTC
.,.,TRBV7-2,TRBJ2-3,CASSKTGTFTDTQYF,TGTGCCAGCAGCAAGACCGGGACATTCACAGATACGCAGTATTTT
.,.,TRBV14,TRBJ2-7,CASSQVGRREQYF,TGTGCCAGCAGCCAAGTGGGACGCCGGGAGCAGTACTTC
.,.,TRBV11-1,TRBJ1-1,CASSTQGEDTEAFF,TGTGCCAGCAGCACACAGGGAGAGGACACTGAAGCTTTCTTT
once,.,TRBV4-3,TRBJ2-7,CASSQLFTGFYEQYF,TGCGCCAGCAGCCAACTATTCACAGGGTTCTACGAGCAGTACTTC
once,TRBD1,TRBV27,TRBJ1-5,CASSDRGPFNQPQHF,TGTGCCAGCAGTGACAGGGGCCCTTTCAATCAGCCCCAGCATTTT
.,TRBD2,TRBV15,TRBJ2-1,CATSRTSGRASEQFF,TGTGCCACCAGCAGGACTAGCGGGAGGGCCAGTGAGCAGTTCTTC
.,TRBD1,TRBV7-9,TRBJ1-3,CASSSGGGQGNTIYF,TGTGCCAGCAGCTCCGGGGGGGGACAGGGAAACACCATATATTTT
.,.,TRBV6-5,TRBJ1-2,CASSYSTEAYYGYTF,TGTGCCAGCAGTTACTCGACAGAAGCCTATTATGGCTACACCTTC
few,.,TRBV28,TRBJ1-2,CASSFKTAYGYTF,TGTGCCAGCAGTTTTAAGACGGCCTATGGCTACACCTTC
.,.,TRBV4-3,TRBJ2-5,CASSQGPGETQYF,TGCGCCAGCAGCCAAGGTCCCGGGGAGACCCAGTACTTC
.,.,TRBV7-2,TRBJ2-7,CASSSRRSASYEQYF,TGTGCCAGCAGCTCCCGTCGGTCAGCTTCCTACGAGCAGTACTTC
.,.,TRBV15,TRBJ2-7,CATSRVDGRTKISYEQYF,TGTGCCACCAGCAGAGTCGATGGGAGGACCAAAATCTCCTACGAGCAGTACTTC
once,.,TRBV11-2,TRBJ2-7,CASSLAPGSYEQYF,TGTGCCAGCAGCTTAGCCCCGGGCTCCTACGAGCAGTACTTC
.,TRBD1,TRBV7-2,TRBJ2-7,CASSSNRGEQYF,TGTGCCAGCAGCTCAAACAGGGGCGAGCAGTACTTC
.,TRBD2,TRBV5-1,TRBJ2-7,CASSLGTSGSLDEQYF,TGCGCCAGCAGCTTGGGGACTAGCGGGAGTTTGGACGAGCAGTACTTC
.,.,TRBV5-1,TRBJ1-1,CASSLERFTEAFF,TGCGCCAGCAGCTTGGAGCGGTTCACTGAAGCTTTCTTT
.,.,TRBV4-3,TRBJ2-2,CASSQVDGTGELFF,TGCGCCAGCAGCCAAGTTGATGGAACCGGGGAGCTGTTTTTT
few,.,TRBV7-9,TRBJ1-1,CASTLWHGTLNTEAFF,TGTGCCAGCACCTTATGGCATGGGACACTGAACACTGAAGCTTTCTTT
.,.,TRBV11-2,TRBJ2-7,CASSFGGAEQYF,TGTGCCAGCAGCTTCGGGGGCGCTGAGCAGTACTTC
few,.,TRBV2,TRBJ2-5,CASSVGQETQYF,TGTGCCAGCAGTGTGGGCCAAGAGACCCAGTACTTC
few,TRBD1,TRBV2,TRBJ1-5,CASSGQGQNQPQHF,TGTGCCAGCAGTGGACAGGGACAAAATCAGCCCCAGCATTTT
once,.,TRBV27,TRBJ2-7,CASRPRWQLAGSYEQYF,TGTGCCAGCAGGCCAAGATGGCAGTTGGCGGGATCTTACGAGCAGTACTTC
few,.,TRBV18,TRBJ1-1,CASSLPGNQAFF,TGTGCCAGCTCACTTCCCGGAAACCAAGCTTTCTTT
.,.,TRBV2,TRBJ1-4,CASAGGEKLFF,TGTGCCAGCGCTGGAGGGGAAAAACTGTTTTTT
.,TRBD1,TRBV29-1,TRBJ2-1,CSVLDREYNEQFF,TGCAGCGTGCTTGACAGGGAATACAATGAGCAGTTCTTC
.,TRBD2,TRBV9,TRBJ2-7,CASSDGAGGAYEQYF,TGTGCCAGCAGCGACGGGGCGGGAGGAGCTTACGAGCAGTACTTC
.,.,TRBV10-1,TRBJ2-1,CASADSEGFAEQFF,TGCGCCAGCGCGGACAGCGAGGGCTTTGCTGAGCAGTTCTTC
.,.,TRBV5-1,TRBJ1-1,CASVNRDTMNTEAFF,TGCGCCAGCGTCAACAGGGATACCATGAACACTGAAGCTTTCTTT
.,.,TRBV18,TRBJ2-6,CASSPSRTAGLDLTF,TGTGCCAGCTCACCATCGCGGACAGCGGGGTTGGACCTGACTTTC